The 32 T cell receptor beta chains below were found in one sample sequenced in a study of blood T cell repertoires in COVID-19 (dated by TCRdb to about 2020). Libraries were constructed by the immunoSEQ multiplex PCR assay. TCRdb's version of the immuneACCESS table is confined to in-frame rearrangements and falls short of the full clone set. An unresolved V gene accounts for under half of the shortfall where checked; the remainder is of unknown origin. Within this sample are approximately 260,000 clones, with around nine tenths of them counted one time only. The ten largest clones capture about 2% of the sample. The sequencing sample was made of PBMCs or T cells enriched from blood (not recorded which). Receptors originate from a woman aged 55-69 years who had recovered from COVID-19.

The chain combines TRBV4-1 with TRBJ2-6; D remains ambiguous. The CDR3 covers 14 residues. The ends were cut back, 5 bases at V and 4 bases at J, with 9 bases in the middle. Germline V gene lookup returns CDR1 MGHRA and CDR2 YSYEKL. The CDR3 nucleotides are TGCGCCAGCAGCGGGCCCGAGGGGGCCAACGTCCTGACTTTC. Translated: CASSGPEGANVLTF.

V is TRBV27 and J is TRBJ2-1; 7 positions match TRBD1. The germline CDR1 and CDR2 sequences are MNHEY and SMNVEV (reference sequence). The CDR3 consists of 16 residues. Germline trimming cut 8 bases from V and 10 bases from J; bases unmatched to any gene: 20. CDR3 DNA sequence: TGTGCCAGCGCTGGGCCACAGGGGCTCAGTGGGAACGAGCAGTTCTTC. Its translation: CASAGPQGLSGNEQFF.

The CDR3 loop is CAISVASGETQYF. CDR3 in DNA: TGTGCCATCAGTGTGGCTAGTGGAGAGACCCAGTACTTC. This chain links TRBV10-3 with TRBJ2-5; no clear D. Trimming shortened V by 4 bases and J by 4 bases, and 10 bases separated the two germline ends. This CDR3 has 13 residues. Germline CDR1 is ENHRY and CDR2 is SYGVKD.

The rearrangement joins TRBV9 to TRBJ1-1, with a tentative D call TRBD1 (5 bases). V dropped 0 bases and J dropped 1 base, with 10 bases sitting between them. Germline V gives CDR1 SGDLS, CDR2 YYNGEE. The CDR3 is made up of 15 amino acids. DNA for the CDR3: TGTGCCAGCAGCGTAGGCAGGGAAGGGAACACTGAAGCTTTCTTT. Translation gives CASSVGREGNTEAFF.

The V and J genes are TRBV3-1 (or the pseudogene TRBV3-2) and TRBJ1-2; 8 bases line up with TRBD1. This CDR3 contains 14 residues. The V segment lost 1 base and the J segment 2 bases; nucleotides outside the gene matches: 0. In germline, CDR1 is LGHDT, CDR2 YNNKEL (reference sequence). Written as DNA, the CDR3 is TGTGCCAGCAGCCAAGGGGACAGGAACTATGGCTACACCTTC. It specifies CASSQGDRNYGYTF.

As DNA, the CDR3 is TGCAGTGCTAAGCGGGAGAAGGAGTTCTTC. Residues: CSAKREKEFF. J is TRBJ2-1 and V is TRBV20-1; 8 bases align to TRBD2. Trimming removed 4 bases from V and 14 bases from J; junction bases left unmatched: 4. The CDR3 sequence is 10 residues long. Looked up from germline, CDR1 is DFQATT and CDR2 is SNEGSKA (reference sequence).

V is TRBV3-1 (or the pseudogene TRBV3-2) and J is TRBJ2-5; TRBD1 matches 11 bases. The germline V gene has CDR1 LGHDT and CDR2 YNNKEL (reference sequence). The CDR3 is 16 amino acids. After removal of 4 bases from V and 2 bases from J, the junction contained 6 bases not matched to a gene. CDR3 sequence: CASSPGQGAGQETQYF. The DNA for the CDR3 is TGTGCCAGCAGCCCAGGACAGGGGGCCGGTCAAGAGACCCAGTACTTC.

This clone showed up just a few times. This CDR3 reads CATSQFGNTIYF. CDR3 DNA sequence: TGTGCCACATCCCAGTTTGGAAACACCATATATTTT. The chain employs TRBV30 and TRBJ1-3, with D uncertain. CDR1 and CDR2 from the germline V gene are GTSNPN and SVGIG (reference sequence). This CDR3 comprises 12 residues. V shed 8 bases and J shed 3 bases, with 11 bases lying between them. Together with reference TRBV30 and TRBJ1-3, the CDR3 gives the full variable domain: SQTIHQWPATLVQPVGSPLSLECTVEGTSNPNLYWYRQAAGRGLQLLFYSVGIGQISSEVPQNLSASRPQDRQFILSSKKLLLSDSGFYLCATSQFGNTIYFGEGSWLTVV.

The rearrangement uses TRBV7-9 and TRBJ1-2; possible D gene TRBD1, 5 bases. The V and J ends lost 2 bases and 7 bases respectively, with 11 bases between them. CDR1 is SEHNR, CDR2 FQNEAQ, per germline (reference sequence). This CDR3 is 13 amino acids long. The CDR3 region is CASSLQGAGGYTF. The CDR3 DNA follows: TGTGCCAGCAGCTTACAGGGAGCGGGTGGCTACACCTTC.

As DNA, the CDR3 is TGTGCCAGCTCTCGGCAGGGGCAGAACGAGCAGTACTTC. This translates into CASSRQGQNEQYF. The chain couples TRBV18 to TRBJ2-7, with D tentatively TRBD1 (6 bases). Germline V gene data show CDR1 as KGHSH and CDR2 as LQKENI. V lost 6 bases and J lost 5, with 14 bases in between. The CDR3 contains 13 residues.

The CDR3 reads CASSQERSGKETQYF. The CDR3 nucleotides read TGTGCCAGCAGCCAAGAACGTAGCGGCAAAGAGACCCAGTACTTC. The chain couples TRBV4-2 to TRBJ2-5; the D gene is possibly TRBD2 (6 bases). Germline V gene sequence: CDR1 LGHNA, CDR2 YNFKEQ. This CDR3 is built from 15 residues. The V and J ends lost 0 bases and 3 bases respectively, with 11 bases between them.

The chain combines TRBV19 with TRBJ1-5, with 8 positions matching TRBD1. CDR1 LNHDA and CDR2 SQIVND come from the germline V gene (reference sequence). The CDR3 is 15 residues long. V was clipped by 6 bases and J by 5 bases; unmatched bases: 9. The CDR3 reads CASSAVGQGDQPQHF. In nucleotides, the CDR3 is TGTGCCAGTAGCGCCGTTGGACAGGGAGATCAGCCCCAGCATTTT. The whole variable domain, remainder taken from reference TRBV19 and TRBJ1-5, is DGGITQSPKYLFRKEGQNVTLSCEQNLNHDAMYWYRQDPGQGLRLIYYSQIVNDFQKGDIAEGYSVSREKKESFPLTVTSAQKNPTAFYLCASSAVGQGDQPQHFGDGTRLSIL.

The rearrangement uses TRBV3-1 (or the pseudogene TRBV3-2) and TRBJ2-7, with D tentatively TRBD1 (5 bases). Trimming cost V 0 bases and J 5 bases, with 14 bases left between them. The V gene's germline CDR1 is LGHDT and CDR2 YNNKEL (reference sequence). The CDR3 consists of 15 residues. The CDR3 sequence: CASSQDAGYKDEQYF. CDR3 in DNA: TGTGCCAGCAGCCAAGATGCAGGGTATAAGGACGAGCAGTACTTC.

The chain employs TRBV9 and TRBJ2-2; TRBD1 matches 7 bases. The CDR3 covers 14 residues. Looked up from germline, CDR1 is SGDLS and CDR2 is YYNGEE. Trimming at V came to 4 bases and at J to 7 bases, leaving 7 bases not matched to a gene. The CDR3 protein is CASSIDRAGGELFF. The DNA for the CDR3 is TGTGCCAGCAGCATCGACAGGGCTGGCGGGGAGCTGTTTTTT. Complete variable domain (other parts from reference TRBV9 and TRBJ2-2): DSGVTQTPKHLITATGQRVTLRCSPRSGDLSVYWYQQSLDQGLQFLIQYYNGEERAKGNILERFSAQQFPDLHSELNLSSLELGDSALYFCASSIDRAGGELFFGEGSRLTVL.

The genes are TRBV3-1 (or the pseudogene TRBV3-2) and TRBJ1-1; possibly TRBD1 for D (5 bases). Germline CDR1 is LGHDT and CDR2 is YNNKEL (reference sequence). V dropped 1 base and J dropped 7 bases, with 10 bases sitting between them. The CDR3 covers 13 residues. The CDR3 sequence is CASSQGGVNEAFF. The CDR3 coding sequence is TGTGCCAGCAGCCAAGGGGGGGTTAATGAAGCTTTCTTT.

J is TRBJ2-7 and V is TRBV11-3, with 7 positions matching TRBD2. CDR3 size: 16 residues. V lost 3 bases to trimming and J lost 6 bases; unmatched junction nucleotides: 14. Germline V CDR1 and CDR2: SGHNT, YENEEA. The CDR3 region is CASSFNRQRDLGEQYF. The CDR3 DNA follows: TGTGCCAGCAGCTTTAATCGGCAGCGGGATCTCGGCGAGCAGTACTTC. The variable domain in full, completed from reference TRBV11-3 and TRBJ2-7, reads EAGVVQSPRYKIIEKKQPVAFWCNPISGHNTLYWYLQNLGQGPELLIRYENEEAVDDSQLPKDRFSAERLKGVDSTLKIQPAELGDSAVYLCASSFNRQRDLGEQYFGPGTRLTVT.

The V and J genes are TRBV5-1 and TRBJ2-7; D is unresolved. The germline V gene has CDR1 SGHRS and CDR2 YFSETQ. Trimming took off 3 bases at V and 3 bases at J, with 7 bases between the two ends. The CDR3 runs to 12 residues. CDR3 protein: CASSSPGYEQYF. The CDR3 nucleotides are TGCGCCAGCAGCTCTCCGGGCTACGAGCAGTACTTC.

This chain uses TRBV2 with TRBJ1-1; D is perhaps TRBD1 (5 bases). The CDR3 length is 11 residues. Germline V lookup: CDR1 SNHLY, CDR2 FYNNEI. V lost 6 bases and J 14 bases, leaving 16 bases between the germline ends. CDR3 bases: TGTGCCAGCAGGGGACGGGGGGGGAGCTTCTTT. Translating gives CASRGRGGSFF.

The J gene is TRBJ2-7, the V gene TRBV21-1; the table's D call, TRBD1, was not checked against the DNA. TRBV21-1 counts as a pseudogene. CDR3 length: 14 residues. The CDR3 DNA is TGTGCCAGCATTCCCGGGACAGGGAATTACGAGCAGTACTTC. It specifies CASIPGTGNYEQYF.

The chain recombines TRBV5-4 with TRBJ2-5, with 8 bases fitting TRBD2. Germline trimming cut 0 bases from V and 5 bases from J; bases unmatched to any gene: 6. Germline CDR1 is SGHNT and CDR2 is YYREEE (reference sequence). This CDR3 is built from 15 residues. The CDR3 sequence: CASSLGGGRGETQYF. Written as DNA, the CDR3 is TGTGCCAGCAGCTTGGGCGGGGGGAGAGGTGAGACCCAGTACTTC. Full variable domain (rest looked up from reference TRBV5-4 and TRBJ2-5): ETGVTQSPTHLIKTRGQQVTLRCSSQSGHNTVSWYQQALGQGPQFIFQYYREEENGRGNFPPRFSGLQFPNYSSELNVNALELDDSALYLCASSLGGGRGETQYFGPGTRLLVL.

The chain uses TRBV5-1 and TRBJ1-1; D might be TRBD1 (5 bases). Trimming removed 4 bases from V and 5 bases from J, with 12 bases in between. Germline V CDR1 and CDR2: SGHRS, YFSETQ. There are 13 residues in the CDR3. The CDR3 nucleotides are TGCGCCAGCAGCGGGGGGACGGGGACTGAAGCTTTCTTT. The encoded protein is CASSGGTGTEAFF.

The V gene is TRBV2, the J gene TRBJ1-3, with TRBD1 identical over 9 bases. The germline CDR1 and CDR2 sequences are SNHLY and FYNNEI. V shed 6 bases and J 3 bases; nucleotides not matched to a gene: 3. This CDR3 is built from 14 residues. CDR3 region: CASSGQGSGNTIYF. The CDR3, as DNA: TGTGCCAGCAGCGGACAGGGGAGTGGAAACACCATATATTTT.

The chain uses TRBV28 and TRBJ2-2; D gene unclear. Trimming removed 1 base at V and 5 bases at J, with 5 bases between. Germline V CDR1 and CDR2: MDHEN, SYDVKM. The CDR3 totals 13 residues. CDR3: CASSLSITGELFF. As DNA, the CDR3 is TGTGCCAGCAGTTTATCTATAACCGGGGAGCTGTTTTTT.

The V and J genes are TRBV3-1 (or the pseudogene TRBV3-2) and TRBJ2-7; the D is unclear. This CDR3 comprises 11 residues. Looked up from germline, CDR1 is LGHDT and CDR2 is YNNKEL (reference sequence). Trimming took 5 bases from V and 6 from J, leaving 8 bases between them. The CDR3, as DNA: TGTGCCAGCAGCACCTACGGCGAGCAGTACTTC. It codes for CASSTYGEQYF.

This clone was detected only a few times. The chain has TRBV11-3 and TRBJ2-1; 12 bases line up with TRBD2. Germline V CDR1 and CDR2: SGHNT, YENEEA. The CDR3 runs 12 residues. V was clipped by 6 bases and J by 14 bases; unmatched bases: 5. DNA for the CDR3: TGTGCCAGCAGTTCCGCTAGCGGGAGGGAGTTCTTC. Amino acids: CASSSASGREFF.

The chain has TRBV5-1 and TRBJ2-7; possible D gene TRBD2, 6 bases. CDR3 length: 15 amino acids. Germline V lookup: CDR1 SGHRS, CDR2 YFSETQ. V was shortened by 1 base and J by 5 bases, with 16 bases between the two germline ends. Here the CDR3 DNA reads TGCGCCAGCAGCTTGCGGCCGGGAGCGGCCCACGAGCAGTACTTC. Translating it yields CASSLRPGAAHEQYF.

The rearrangement joins TRBV10-3 to TRBJ2-1; TRBD2 aligns across 9 bases. Germline values: CDR1 ENHRY, CDR2 SYGVKD. V was clipped by 6 bases and J by 1 base; unmatched bases: 4. The CDR3 totals 15 residues. CDR3 in amino acids: CAIRAAGGSYNEQFF. The CDR3 bases are TGTGCCATCAGGGCCGCGGGGGGGTCCTACAATGAGCAGTTCTTC.

This chain uses TRBV9 with TRBJ2-7; 9 bases line up with TRBD1. Germline V CDR1 and CDR2: SGDLS, YYNGEE. V lost 5 bases and J lost 6; bases outside the gene matches: 9. The CDR3 covers 14 residues. In DNA, the CDR3 is TGTGCCAGCAGGTCGGACAGGGGCGGGAGCGAGCAGTACTTC. This gives the protein CASRSDRGGSEQYF.

The chain recombines TRBV19 with TRBJ1-5; possibly TRBD1 for D (6 bases). The V end was cut by 7 bases, the J end by 4 bases, with 14 bases between. This CDR3 region has 14 residues. Germline V CDR1 and CDR2: LNHDA, SQIVND (reference sequence). The CDR3 DNA follows: TGTGCCAGTACCCAGGACAGATCTAATCAGCCCCAGCATTTT. Translated: CASTQDRSNQPQHF.

This rearrangement joins TRBV5-4 to TRBJ2-2; D not resolved. The CDR3 has 13 residues. Germline CDR1 reads SGHNT; CDR2 reads YYREEE (reference sequence). V was clipped by 7 bases and J by 5 bases, with 12 bases between them. CDR3 residues: CASGVRMTGELFF. The CDR3 DNA is TGTGCCAGCGGCGTGAGGATGACCGGGGAGCTGTTTTTT. Combining the CDR3 with reference TRBV5-4 and TRBJ2-2 gives the whole variable domain ETGVTQSPTHLIKTRGQQVTLRCSSQSGHNTVSWYQQALGQGPQFIFQYYREEENGRGNFPPRFSGLQFPNYSSELNVNALELDDSALYLCASGVRMTGELFFGEGSRLTVL.

This rearrangement joins TRBV7-9 to TRBJ2-7, with TRBD1 matching 8 bases. Germline CDR1 and CDR2: SEHNR and FQNEAQ (reference sequence). The CDR3 consists of 14 residues. V lost 1 base and J lost 6; bases outside the gene matches: 5. As DNA, the CDR3 is TGTGCCAGCAGCTTAGTTGGACAGGGCTCCGAGCAGTACTTC. Amino acid sequence: CASSLVGQGSEQYF. The full variable domain, rest sourced from reference TRBV7-9 and TRBJ2-7, is DTGVSQNPRHKITKRGQNVTFRCDPISEHNRLYWYRQTLGQGPEFLTYFQNEAQLEKSRLLSDRFSAERPKGSFSTLEIQRTEQGDSAMYLCASSLVGQGSEQYFGPGTRLTVT.

This chain uses TRBV2 with TRBJ1-6; D ambiguous. Between the trimmed V and J ends, which lost 6 bases and 10 bases, there was a span of 16 bases. The CDR3 has 14 amino acids. Germline V CDR1 and CDR2: SNHLY, FYNNEI. The CDR3 DNA follows: TGTGCCAGCAGACCGGCTTGGGGAGGGTCACCCCTCCACTTT. Translation gives CASRPAWGGSPLHF.